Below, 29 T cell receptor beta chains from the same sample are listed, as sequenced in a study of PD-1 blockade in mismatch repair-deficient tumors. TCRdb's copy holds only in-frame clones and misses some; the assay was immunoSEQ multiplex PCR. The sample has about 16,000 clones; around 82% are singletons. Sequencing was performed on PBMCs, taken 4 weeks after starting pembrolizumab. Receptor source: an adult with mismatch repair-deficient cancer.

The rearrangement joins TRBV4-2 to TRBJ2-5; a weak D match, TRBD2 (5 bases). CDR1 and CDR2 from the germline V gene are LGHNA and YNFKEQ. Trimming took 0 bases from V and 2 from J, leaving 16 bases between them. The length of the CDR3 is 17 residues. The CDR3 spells CASSQDGRRTPQETQYF. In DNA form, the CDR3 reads TGTGCCAGCAGCCAAGACGGACGGCGGACTCCTCAAGAGACCCAGTACTTC.

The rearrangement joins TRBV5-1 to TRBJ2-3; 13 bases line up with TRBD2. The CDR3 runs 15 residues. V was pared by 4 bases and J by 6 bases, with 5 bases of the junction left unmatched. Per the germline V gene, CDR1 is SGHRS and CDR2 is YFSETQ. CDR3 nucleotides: TGCGCCAGCAGCCTCGGACTAGCGGGAGAGGATACGCAGTATTTT. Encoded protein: CASSLGLAGEDTQYF.

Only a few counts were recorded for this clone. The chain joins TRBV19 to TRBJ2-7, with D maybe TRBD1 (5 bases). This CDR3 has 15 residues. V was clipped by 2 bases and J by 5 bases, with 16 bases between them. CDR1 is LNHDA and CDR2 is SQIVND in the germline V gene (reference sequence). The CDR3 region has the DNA TGTGCCAGTAGTATAATAGTGTCAGGGCTAAACGAGCAGTACTTC. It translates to CASSIIVSGLNEQYF.

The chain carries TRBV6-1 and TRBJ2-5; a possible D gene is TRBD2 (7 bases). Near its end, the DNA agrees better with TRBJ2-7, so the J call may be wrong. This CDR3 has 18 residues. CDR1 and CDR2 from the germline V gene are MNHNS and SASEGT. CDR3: CASSEAWGGGSAVDEQYF. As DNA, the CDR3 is TGTGCCAGCAGTGAAGCTTGGGGGGGCGGGAGTGCGGTAGACGAGCAGTACTTC.

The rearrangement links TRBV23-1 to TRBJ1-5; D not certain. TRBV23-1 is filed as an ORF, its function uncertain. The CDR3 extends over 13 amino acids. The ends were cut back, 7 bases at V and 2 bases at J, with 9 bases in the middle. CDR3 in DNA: TGCGCCAGCAACCGTGGAGGCAATCAGCCCCAGCATTTT. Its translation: CASNRGGNQPQHF.

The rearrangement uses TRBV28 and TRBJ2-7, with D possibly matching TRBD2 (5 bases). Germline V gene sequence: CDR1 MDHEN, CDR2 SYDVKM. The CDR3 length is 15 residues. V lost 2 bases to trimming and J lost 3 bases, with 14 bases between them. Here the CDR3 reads CASSLGSGSIYEQYF. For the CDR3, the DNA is TGTGCCAGCAGTTTAGGGAGCGGATCGATCTACGAGCAGTACTTC.

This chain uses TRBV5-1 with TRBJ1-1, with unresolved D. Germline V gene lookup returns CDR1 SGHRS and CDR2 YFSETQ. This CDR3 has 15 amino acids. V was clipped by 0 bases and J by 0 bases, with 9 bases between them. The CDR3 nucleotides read TGCGCCAGCAGCTTGGGCGGCAGTATGAACACTGAAGCTTTCTTT. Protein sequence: CASSLGGSMNTEAFF. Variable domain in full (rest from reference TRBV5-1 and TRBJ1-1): KAGVTQTPRYLIKTRGQQVTLSCSPISGHRSVSWYQQTPGQGLQFLFEYFSETQRNKGNFPGRFSGRQFSNSRSEMNVSTLELGDSALYLCASSLGGSMNTEAFFGQGTRLTVV.

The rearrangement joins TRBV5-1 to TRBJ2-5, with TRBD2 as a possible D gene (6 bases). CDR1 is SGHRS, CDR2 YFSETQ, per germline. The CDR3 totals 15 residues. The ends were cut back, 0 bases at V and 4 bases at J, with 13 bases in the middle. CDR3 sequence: CASSLVGGNGETQYF. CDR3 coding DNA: TGCGCCAGCAGCTTGGTCGGCGGGAACGGAGAGACCCAGTACTTC.

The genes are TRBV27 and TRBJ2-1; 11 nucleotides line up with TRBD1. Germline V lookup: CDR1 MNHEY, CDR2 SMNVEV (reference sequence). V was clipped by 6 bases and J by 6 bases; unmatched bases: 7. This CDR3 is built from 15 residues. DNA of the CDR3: TGTGCCAGCAGAACTCGGGACAGGGGGATCAATGAGCAGTTCTTC. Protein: CASRTRDRGINEQFF.

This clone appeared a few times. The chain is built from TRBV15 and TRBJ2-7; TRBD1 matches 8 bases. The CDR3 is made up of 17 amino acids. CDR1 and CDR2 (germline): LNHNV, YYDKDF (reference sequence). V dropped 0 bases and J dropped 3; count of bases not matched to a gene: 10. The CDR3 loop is CATSRDLIETGDYEQYF. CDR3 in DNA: TGTGCCACCAGCAGAGATTTGATAGAGACAGGGGACTACGAGCAGTACTTC.

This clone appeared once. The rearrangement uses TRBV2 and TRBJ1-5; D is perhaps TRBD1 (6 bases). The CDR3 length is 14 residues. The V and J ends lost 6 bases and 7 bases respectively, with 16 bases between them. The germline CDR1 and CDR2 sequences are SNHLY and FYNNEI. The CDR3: CASRLDRSWQPQHF. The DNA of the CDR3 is TGTGCCAGCAGGCTAGACAGGTCGTGGCAGCCCCAGCATTTT.

CDR3 loop: CAWSVRGDTEAFF. For the CDR3, the DNA is TGTGCCTGGAGTGTACGGGGGGACACTGAAGCTTTCTTT. The chain recombines TRBV30 with TRBJ1-1; possible D gene TRBD1, 5 bases. The germline CDR1 and CDR2 sequences are GTSNPN and SVGIG (reference sequence). Trimming removed 0 bases at V and 3 bases at J, with 8 bases between. The CDR3 is 13 amino acids.

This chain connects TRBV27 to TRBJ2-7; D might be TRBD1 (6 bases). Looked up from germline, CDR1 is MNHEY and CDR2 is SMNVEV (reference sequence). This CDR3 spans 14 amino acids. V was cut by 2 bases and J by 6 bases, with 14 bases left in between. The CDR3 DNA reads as TGTGCCAGCAGTTTAGAGTTCCAAGGGGGCGAGCAGTACTTC. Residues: CASSLEFQGGEQYF.

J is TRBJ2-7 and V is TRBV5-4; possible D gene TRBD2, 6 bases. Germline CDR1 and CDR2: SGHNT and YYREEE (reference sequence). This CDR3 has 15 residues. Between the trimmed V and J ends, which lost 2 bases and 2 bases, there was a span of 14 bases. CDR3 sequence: CASSLAAGSPYEQYF. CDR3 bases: TGTGCCAGCAGCTTAGCGGCGGGATCTCCCTACGAGCAGTACTTC.

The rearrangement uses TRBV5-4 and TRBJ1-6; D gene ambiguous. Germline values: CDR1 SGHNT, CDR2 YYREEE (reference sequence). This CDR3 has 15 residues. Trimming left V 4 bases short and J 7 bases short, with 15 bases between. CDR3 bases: TGTGCCAGCAGCAGGAGAGGGAGCTTGAATTCACCCCTCCACTTT. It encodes CASSRRGSLNSPLHF.

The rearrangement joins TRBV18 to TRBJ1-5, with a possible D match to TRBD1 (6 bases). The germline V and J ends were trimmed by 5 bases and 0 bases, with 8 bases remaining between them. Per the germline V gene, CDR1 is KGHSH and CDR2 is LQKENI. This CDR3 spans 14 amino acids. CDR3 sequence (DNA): TGTGCCAGCTCAGAGACAGGTAGCAATCAGCCCCAGCATTTT. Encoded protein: CASSETGSNQPQHF.

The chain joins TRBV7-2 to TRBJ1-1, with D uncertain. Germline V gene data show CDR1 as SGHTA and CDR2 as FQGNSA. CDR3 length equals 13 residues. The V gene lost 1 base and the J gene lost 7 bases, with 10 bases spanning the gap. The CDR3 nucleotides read TGTGCCAGCAGCTTAGTCCCTAGGATTGAAGCTTTCTTT. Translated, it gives CASSLVPRIEAFF.

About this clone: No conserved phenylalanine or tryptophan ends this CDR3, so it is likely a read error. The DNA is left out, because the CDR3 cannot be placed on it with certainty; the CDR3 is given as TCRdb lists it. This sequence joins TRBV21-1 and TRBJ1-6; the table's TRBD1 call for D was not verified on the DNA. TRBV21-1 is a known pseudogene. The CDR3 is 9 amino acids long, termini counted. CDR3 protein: CASSKDRDR.

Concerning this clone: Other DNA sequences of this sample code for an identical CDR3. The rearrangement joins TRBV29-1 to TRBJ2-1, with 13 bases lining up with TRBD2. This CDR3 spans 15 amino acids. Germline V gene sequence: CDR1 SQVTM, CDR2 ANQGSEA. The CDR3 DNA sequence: TGCACCGGACTAGCGGGAGATAAGGGGGGGAATGAGCAGTTCTTC. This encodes CTGLAGDKGGNEQFF.

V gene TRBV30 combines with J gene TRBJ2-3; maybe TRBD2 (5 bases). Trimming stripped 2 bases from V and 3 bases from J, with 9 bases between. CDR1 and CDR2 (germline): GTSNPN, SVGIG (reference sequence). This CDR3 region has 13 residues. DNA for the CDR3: TGTGCCTGGAGTACGGGGATGACAGATACGCAGTATTTT. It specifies CAWSTGMTDTQYF.

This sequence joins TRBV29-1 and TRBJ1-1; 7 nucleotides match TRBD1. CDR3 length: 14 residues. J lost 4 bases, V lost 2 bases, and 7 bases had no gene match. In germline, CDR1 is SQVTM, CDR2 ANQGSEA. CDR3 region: CSVERRQGGTEAFF. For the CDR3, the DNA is TGCAGCGTTGAACGGAGACAGGGAGGCACTGAAGCTTTCTTT.

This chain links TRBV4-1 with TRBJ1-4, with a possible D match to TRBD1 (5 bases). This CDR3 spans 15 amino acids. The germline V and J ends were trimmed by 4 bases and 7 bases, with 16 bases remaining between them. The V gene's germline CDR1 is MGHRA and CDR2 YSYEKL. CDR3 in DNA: TGCGCCAGCAGCCCCCGAGGGACTGGAGGTGAAAAACTGTTTTTT. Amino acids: CASSPRGTGGEKLFF.

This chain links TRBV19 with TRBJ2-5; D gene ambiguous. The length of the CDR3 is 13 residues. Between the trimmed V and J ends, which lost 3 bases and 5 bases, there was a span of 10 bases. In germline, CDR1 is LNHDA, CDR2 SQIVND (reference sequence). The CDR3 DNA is TGTGCCAGTAGTATGAGGCACGCGGAGACCCAGTACTTC. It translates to CASSMRHAETQYF.

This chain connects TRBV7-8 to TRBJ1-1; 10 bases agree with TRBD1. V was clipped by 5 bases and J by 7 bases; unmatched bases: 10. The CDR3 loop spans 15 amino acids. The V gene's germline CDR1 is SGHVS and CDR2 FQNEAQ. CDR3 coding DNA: TGTGCCAGCAGCCTTCAGACAGGGGGCGGTATTGAAGCTTTCTTT. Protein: CASSLQTGGGIEAFF.

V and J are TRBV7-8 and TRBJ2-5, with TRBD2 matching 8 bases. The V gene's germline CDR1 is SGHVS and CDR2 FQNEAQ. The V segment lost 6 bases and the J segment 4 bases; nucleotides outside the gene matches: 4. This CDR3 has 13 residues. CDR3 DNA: TGTGCCAGCAGTAGCGGGACGCGAGAGACCCAGTACTTC. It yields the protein CASSSGTRETQYF.

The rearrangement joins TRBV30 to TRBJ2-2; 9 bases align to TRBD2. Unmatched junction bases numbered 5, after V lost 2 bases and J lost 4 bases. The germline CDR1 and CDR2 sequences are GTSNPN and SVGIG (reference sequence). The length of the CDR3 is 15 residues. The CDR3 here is CAWSTGLASTGELFF. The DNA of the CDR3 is TGTGCCTGGAGTACCGGACTAGCGAGCACCGGGGAGCTGTTTTTT.

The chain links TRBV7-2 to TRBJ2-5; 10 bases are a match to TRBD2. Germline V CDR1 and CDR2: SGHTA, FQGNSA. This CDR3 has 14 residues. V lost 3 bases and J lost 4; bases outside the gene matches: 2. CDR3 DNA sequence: TGTGCCAGCAGCTTCGGACTAGCGGTAGAGACCCAGTACTTC. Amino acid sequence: CASSFGLAVETQYF.

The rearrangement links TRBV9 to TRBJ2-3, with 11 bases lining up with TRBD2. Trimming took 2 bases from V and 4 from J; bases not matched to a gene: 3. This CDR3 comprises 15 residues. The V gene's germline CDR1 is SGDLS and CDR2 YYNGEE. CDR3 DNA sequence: TGTGCCAGCAGCGTTAGCGGGAGGGCCCCAGATACGCAGTATTTT. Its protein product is CASSVSGRAPDTQYF.

The CDR3 region has the DNA TGTGCCAGCAGTTCGAGACAGAGGAACACTGAAGCTTTCTTT. It codes for CASSSRQRNTEAFF. J is TRBJ1-1 and V is TRBV28, with TRBD1 as a possible D gene (5 bases). Germline V gene lookup returns CDR1 MDHEN and CDR2 SYDVKM. The CDR3 sequence is 14 residues long. Between the trimmed V and J ends, which lost 4 bases and 1 base, there was a span of 10 bases. Combining the CDR3 with reference TRBV28 and TRBJ1-1 gives the whole variable domain DVKVTQSSRYLVKRTGEKVFLECVQDMDHENMFWYRQDPGLGLRLIYFSYDVKMKEKGDIPEGYSVSREKKERFSLILESASTNQTSMYLCASSSRQRNTEAFFGQGTRLTVV.